These 18 T cell receptor beta chains share one sample of origin, sequenced in a study of blood T cell repertoires in COVID-19. Sequenced by immunoSEQ multiplex PCR; TCRdb stores in-frame clones only, minus some. The table lists roughly 100,000 clones, 70% to 85% of them singletons, with around 14% in the top ten. Material: peripheral blood. The receptor set was obtained from a woman aged 60-75 years with acute or convalescent COVID-19.

This clone was recorded once. This rearrangement joins TRBV30 to TRBJ1-5, with TRBD1 as a possible D gene (6 bases). Trimming shortened V by 4 bases and J by 2 bases, and 9 bases separated the two germline ends. CDR1 is GTSNPN and CDR2 is SVGIG in the germline V gene (reference sequence). This CDR3 has 13 amino acids. The CDR3 DNA reads as TGTGCCTGGACTCCAGGGGGCAATCAGCCCCAGCATTTT. Encoded protein: CAWTPGGNQPQHF. The whole variable domain, filled in from reference TRBV30 and TRBJ1-5, reads SQTIHQWPATLVQPVGSPLSLECTVEGTSNPNLYWYRQAAGRGLQLLFYSVGIGQISSEVPQNLSASRPQDRQFILSSKKLLLSDSGFYLCAWTPGGNQPQHFGDGTRLSIL.

The CDR3 DNA reads as TGTGCCATCAGTCCCAGGGATCCGAACACTGAAGCTTTCTTT. Encoded protein: CAISPRDPNTEAFF. The rearrangement links TRBV10-3 to TRBJ1-1; the D gene is possibly TRBD1 (5 bases). The CDR3 covers 14 residues. The germline V gene has CDR1 ENHRY and CDR2 SYGVKD. Trimming removed 5 bases at V and 1 base at J, with 11 bases between.

The CDR3 region has the DNA TGTGCCAGCAGTGAGACTAGGCGAGAGACCCAGTACTTC. It yields the protein CASSETRRETQYF. The chain combines TRBV2 with TRBJ2-5, with a tentative D call TRBD2 (6 bases). The CDR3 totals 13 residues. CDR1 is SNHLY, CDR2 FYNNEI, per germline. The V end was cut by 3 bases, the J end by 4 bases, with 9 bases between.

This clone has a handful of counts. The CDR3 protein is CASSRTGGNSYNEQFF. For the CDR3, the DNA is TGTGCCAGCAGCCGGACAGGGGGTAACTCCTACAATGAGCAGTTCTTC. J is TRBJ2-1 and V is TRBV11-2; TRBD1 matches 10 bases. Looked up from germline, CDR1 is SGHAT and CDR2 is FQNNGV. V lost 5 bases and J lost 0; bases outside the gene matches: 4. This CDR3 is built from 16 residues.

The chain joins TRBV5-1 to TRBJ1-4, with TRBD1 identical over 9 bases. V gave up 4 bases and J gave up 5 bases; unmatched junction bases: 3. Germline CDR1 is SGHRS and CDR2 is YFSETQ. This CDR3 has 14 residues. The CDR3 DNA reads as TGCGCCAGCAGCATCGGGACAGGGAATGAAAAACTGTTTTTT. The encoded protein is CASSIGTGNEKLFF.

As concerns this clone: This specimen includes other DNA sequences encoding the same CDR3. The chain recombines TRBV25-1 with TRBJ2-7; 8 nucleotides agree with TRBD1. CDR1 MGHDK and CDR2 SYGVNS come from the germline V gene. There are 13 residues in the CDR3. The CDR3 sequence is CAAGWGQAYEQYF. As DNA, the CDR3 is TGTGCAGCCGGGTGGGGACAGGCCTACGAGCAGTACTTC.

This clone was observed a few times. The chain is built from TRBV10-3 and TRBJ2-3; 7 bases are shared with TRBD2. V gave up 9 bases and J gave up 6 bases; unmatched junction bases: 9. Looked up from germline, CDR1 is ENHRY and CDR2 is SYGVKD. The CDR3 sequence is 13 residues long. CDR3 nucleotide sequence: TGTGCCATTGCGGGAGTTTCTGCGGATACGCAGTATTTT. Translated: CAIAGVSADTQYF.

The rearrangement uses TRBV28 and TRBJ2-2; 8 nucleotides align to TRBD1. Germline CDR1 and CDR2: MDHEN and SYDVKM. V lost 6 bases to trimming and J lost 3 bases; unmatched junction nucleotides: 3. This CDR3 is 14 amino acids long. This CDR3 reads CASRGQGYTGELFF. Here the CDR3 DNA reads TGTGCCAGCAGAGGACAGGGTTACACCGGGGAGCTGTTTTTT.

This chain joins TRBV7-9 and TRBJ2-5, with 7 bases lining up with TRBD2. V gave up 6 bases and J gave up 2 bases; unmatched junction bases: 15. CDR1 and CDR2 from the germline V gene are SEHNR and FQNEAQ (reference sequence). The CDR3 loop spans 17 amino acids. The CDR3 protein is CASRPVFSLARQETQYF. The CDR3 DNA is TGTGCCAGCAGGCCTGTGTTTTCACTAGCGAGACAAGAGACCCAGTACTTC.

The chain joins TRBV4-2 to TRBJ2-3, with TRBD1 matching 9 bases. The CDR3 runs to 15 residues. After removal of 3 bases from V and 2 bases from J, the junction contained 3 bases not matched to a gene. Germline loops: CDR1 LGHNA, CDR2 YNFKEQ. The CDR3 loop reads CASSQGQGDTDTQYF. Written as DNA, the CDR3 is TGTGCCAGCAGCCAGGGACAGGGAGACACAGATACGCAGTATTTT.

V and J are TRBV30 and TRBJ1-2, with 11 positions matching TRBD1. After removal of 1 base from V and 3 bases from J, the junction contained 7 bases not matched to a gene. Per germline, CDR1 GTSNPN and CDR2 SVGIG (reference sequence). This CDR3 has 16 residues. As DNA, the CDR3 is TGTGCCTGGAGTGAGGACAGGGGGCTCCTTTACTATGGCTACACCTTC. Translation gives CAWSEDRGLLYYGYTF. Full variable domain (rest looked up from reference TRBV30 and TRBJ1-2): SQTIHQWPATLVQPVGSPLSLECTVEGTSNPNLYWYRQAAGRGLQLLFYSVGIGQISSEVPQNLSASRPQDRQFILSSKKLLLSDSGFYLCAWSEDRGLLYYGYTFGSGTRLTVV.

This clone was picked up one time. This chain connects TRBV5-1 to TRBJ2-1, with TRBD2 identical over 7 bases. CDR1 is SGHRS, CDR2 YFSETQ, per germline. J lost 6 bases, V lost 0 bases, and 3 bases had no gene match. The CDR3 contains 14 residues. CDR3 region: CASSLELAGNEQFF. The CDR3 nucleotides are TGCGCCAGCAGCTTGGAATTAGCGGGCAATGAGCAGTTCTTC.

This clone has just a few counts. The chain employs TRBV3-1 (or the pseudogene TRBV3-2) and TRBJ1-1; no clear D. This CDR3 is 14 amino acids long. V gave up 4 bases and J gave up 3 bases, with 12 bases separating them. Germline CDR1 is LGHDT and CDR2 is YNNKEL (reference sequence). The DNA of the CDR3 is TGTGCCAGCAGCCCGCCCCAGCGTGACACTGAAGCTTTCTTT. The encoded protein is CASSPPQRDTEAFF.

The chain recombines TRBV11-1 with TRBJ2-2; no firm D call. V lost 4 bases and J lost 4, with 16 bases in between. The CDR3 totals 16 residues. Germline V gene data show CDR1 as SGHAT and CDR2 as FQDESV (reference sequence). CDR3 nucleotide sequence: TGTGCCAGCAGCTCCAACATGGGTTCGGGCACCGGGGAGCTGTTTTTT. Translated: CASSSNMGSGTGELFF.

This clone showed up just once. The rearrangement uses TRBV7-9 and TRBJ1-1, with TRBD1 as a possible D gene (6 bases). In germline, CDR1 is SEHNR, CDR2 FQNEAQ (reference sequence). The CDR3 extends over 17 amino acids. V was clipped by 2 bases and J by 1 base, with 17 bases between them. In nucleotides, the CDR3 is TGTGCCAGCAGCTTACCCTATTCTGGCAGGGGGAACACTGAAGCTTTCTTT. Translating gives CASSLPYSGRGNTEAFF.

V usage is TRBV13 and J usage is TRBJ2-3; 10 nucleotides match TRBD2. Germline CDR1 is PRHDT and CDR2 is FYEKMQ (reference sequence). V shed 5 bases, J shed 2 bases, and the junction held 10 bases outside the gene matches. The CDR3 covers 17 residues. CDR3 region: CASSISSGTSDTDTQYF. The CDR3 DNA follows: TGTGCCAGCAGCATCTCGTCCGGGACTAGCGACACAGATACGCAGTATTTT.

This clone was seen many times. The V call is TRBV9, the J call TRBJ2-1; 7 bases fit TRBD2. The germline CDR1 and CDR2 sequences are SGDLS and YYNGEE. The V gene end was trimmed by 3 bases and the J gene end by 0 bases; junction bases not matched to a gene: 3. CDR3 size: 15 residues. This CDR3 is CASSAGLSSYNEQFF. The CDR3 coding sequence is TGTGCCAGCAGCGCGGGACTAAGCTCCTACAATGAGCAGTTCTTC. The full variable domain, in which reference TRBV9 and TRBJ2-1 provide the parts outside the CDR3, is DSGVTQTPKHLITATGQRVTLRCSPRSGDLSVYWYQQSLDQGLQFLIQYYNGEERAKGNILERFSAQQFPDLHSELNLSSLELGDSALYFCASSAGLSSYNEQFFGPGTRLTVL.

This chain joins TRBV9 and TRBJ1-3; D ambiguous. This CDR3 is built from 13 residues. V gave up 0 bases and J gave up 4 bases, with 5 bases separating them. Per germline, CDR1 SGDLS and CDR2 YYNGEE. CDR3 residues: CASSVDEGNTIYF. The CDR3, as DNA: TGTGCCAGCAGCGTAGATGAGGGAAACACCATATATTTT.